The source of this T cell receptor (beta chain) is a study of OX40 agonist ivuxolimab in advanced cancers. Study context: Participants averaged roughly 57 years of age (range about 23 to 80) and were over 75% male. Findings and caveats of the study: Some of the lowest clonal expansion was seen in partial responders at 0.1-3.0 mg/kg.

Germline-derived CDR1 and CDR2 are MGHRA and YSYEKL. V was cut by 0 bases and J by 4 bases, with 4 bases left in between. This CDR3 has 13 amino acids. Points on this clone: No antigen is known for it.

Generated by immunoSEQ multiplex PCR, the TCRdb table keeps only in-frame clones and is missing some. The table lists 85,000 to 100,000 clones, around 90% of them singletons. The specimen was CD4+ or CD8+ T cells sorted from blood, collected in a trial of the OX40 agonist ivuxolimab. The TCR sequence derives from an adult with an advanced solid tumor such as melanoma, head and neck, liver or kidney cancer. The chain joins TRBV4-1 to TRBJ1-3; D is unclear. Here the CDR3 DNA reads TGCGCCAGCAGCCAAGAAAAGGGAAACACCATATATTTT. Protein product: CASSQEKGNTIYF.